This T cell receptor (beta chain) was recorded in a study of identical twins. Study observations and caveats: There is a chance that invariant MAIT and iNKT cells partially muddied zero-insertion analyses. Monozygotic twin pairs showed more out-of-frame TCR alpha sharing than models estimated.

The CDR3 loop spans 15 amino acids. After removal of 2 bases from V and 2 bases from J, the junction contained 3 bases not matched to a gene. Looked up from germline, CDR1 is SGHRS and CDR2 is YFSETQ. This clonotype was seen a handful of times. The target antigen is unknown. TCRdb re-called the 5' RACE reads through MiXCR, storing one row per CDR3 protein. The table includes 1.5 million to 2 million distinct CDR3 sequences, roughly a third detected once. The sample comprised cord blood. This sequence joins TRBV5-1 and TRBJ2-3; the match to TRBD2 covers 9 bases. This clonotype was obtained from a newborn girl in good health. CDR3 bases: TGCGCCAGCAGCTTCCGACTAGCGGCCACAGATACGCAGTATTTT. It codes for CASSFRLAATDTQYF.